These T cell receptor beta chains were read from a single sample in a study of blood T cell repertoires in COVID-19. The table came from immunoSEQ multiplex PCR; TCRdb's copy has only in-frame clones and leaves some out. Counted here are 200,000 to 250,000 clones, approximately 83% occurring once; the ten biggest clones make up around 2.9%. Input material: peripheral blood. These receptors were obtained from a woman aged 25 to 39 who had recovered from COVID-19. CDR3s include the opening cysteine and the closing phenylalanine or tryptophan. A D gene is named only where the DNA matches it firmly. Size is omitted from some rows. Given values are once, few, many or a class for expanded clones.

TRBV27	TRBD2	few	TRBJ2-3	CASSPGTTRGDTQYF	TGTGCCAGCAGTCCCGGGACTACCCGCGGAGATACGCAGTATTTT
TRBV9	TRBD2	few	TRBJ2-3	CASSSRTSGRTDTQYF	TGTGCCAGCAGCTCCCGGACTAGCGGGCGCACAGATACGCAGTATTTT
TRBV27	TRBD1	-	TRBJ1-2	CASSFIQQGPRYYGYTF	TGTGCCAGCAGTTTTATACAACAGGGGCCGAGGTACTATGGCTACACCTTC
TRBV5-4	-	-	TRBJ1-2	CASSLVLTRGGYTF	TGTGCCAGCAGCTTGGTTCTCACCCGAGGGGGCTACACCTTC
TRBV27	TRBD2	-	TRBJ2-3	CASSSRFSGGVTDTQYF	TGTGCCAGCAGTTCCCGTTTTAGCGGGGGGGTGACAGATACGCAGTATTTT
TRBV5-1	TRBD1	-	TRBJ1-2	CASSNTQGADYGYTF	TGCGCCAGCAGCAACACTCAGGGGGCAGACTATGGCTACACCTTC
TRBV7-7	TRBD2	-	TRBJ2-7	CASSLLAGSSYEQYF	TGTGCCAGCAGCTTATTAGCGGGGTCCTCCTACGAGCAGTACTTC
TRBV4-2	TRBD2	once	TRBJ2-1	CASSQDVGGGASFEQFF	TGTGCCAGCAGCCAAGATGTTGGCGGGGGGGCCTCGTTTGAGCAGTTCTTC
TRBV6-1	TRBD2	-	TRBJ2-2	CASSEEAGVVTGELFF	TGTGCCAGCAGTGAAGAGGCGGGGGTGGTGACCGGGGAGCTGTTTTTT
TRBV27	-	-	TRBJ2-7	CASSLSFPRSYEQYF	TGTGCCAGCAGCCTATCATTCCCGCGCTCCTACGAGCAGTACTTC
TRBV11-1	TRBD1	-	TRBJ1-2	CASSFDRGLGYTF	TGTGCCAGCAGCTTCGACAGGGGGCTTGGCTACACCTTC
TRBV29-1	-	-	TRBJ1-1	CSVEPGVLAFF	TGCAGCGTTGAGCCGGGAGTCTTGGCTTTCTTT
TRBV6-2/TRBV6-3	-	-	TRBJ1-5	CASSTINRRPQHF	TGTGCCAGCAGCACCATTAACAGGCGGCCCCAGCATTTT
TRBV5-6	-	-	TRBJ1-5	CASSLYTTGDNQPQHF	TGTGCCAGCAGCTTGTATACGACAGGTGATAATCAGCCCCAGCATTTT
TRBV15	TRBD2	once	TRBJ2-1	CATSRDWTSGGNEQFF	TGTGCCACCAGCAGAGATTGGACTAGCGGGGGGAATGAGCAGTTCTTC
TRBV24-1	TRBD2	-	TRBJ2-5	CATSDQRGETQYF	TGTGCCACCAGTGACCAGCGGGGAGAGACCCAGTACTTC
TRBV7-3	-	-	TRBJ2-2	CASRTSPNTGELFF	TGTGCCAGCAGAACTAGCCCGAACACCGGGGAGCTGTTTTTT
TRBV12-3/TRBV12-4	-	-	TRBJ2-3	CASSPFTDTQYF	TGTGCCAGCAGTCCCTTCACAGATACGCAGTATTTT
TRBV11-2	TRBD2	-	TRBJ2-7	CASSPSGTYEQYF	TGTGCCAGCTCCCCTAGCGGCACCTACGAGCAGTACTTC
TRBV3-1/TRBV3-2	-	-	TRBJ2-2	CASSQDSSYYGELFF	TGTGCCAGCAGCCAAGATTCCAGCTACTACGGGGAGCTGTTTTTT
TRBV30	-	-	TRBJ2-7	CAWSVGGEQYF	TGTGCCTGGAGTGTAGGGGGCGAGCAGTACTTC
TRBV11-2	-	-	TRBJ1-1	CASSLRGLEAFF	TGTGCCAGCAGCTTAAGGGGACTTGAAGCTTTCTTT
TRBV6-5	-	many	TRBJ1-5	CASSLDGLYQPQHF	TGTGCCAGCAGTTTGGACGGACTTTATCAGCCCCAGCATTTT
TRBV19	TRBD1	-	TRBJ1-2	CASSILQGDGYTF	TGTGCCAGTAGTATTTTGCAGGGGGATGGCTACACCTTC
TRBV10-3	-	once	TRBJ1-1	CAIRVSGNTEAFF	TGTGCCATAAGAGTTTCTGGGAACACTGAAGCTTTCTTT
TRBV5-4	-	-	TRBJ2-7	CASSLDESGEQYF	TGTGCCAGCAGCTTGGATGAGAGCGGGGAGCAGTACTTC
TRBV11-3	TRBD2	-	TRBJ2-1	CASSHGLADNEQFF	TGTGCCAGCAGCCACGGACTAGCAGACAATGAGCAGTTCTTC
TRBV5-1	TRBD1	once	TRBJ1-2	CASSLVRQGWNYGYTF	TGCGCCAGCAGCTTGGTACGACAGGGATGGAACTATGGCTACACCTTC
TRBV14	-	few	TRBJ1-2	CASSQGHLNYGYTF	TGTGCCAGCAGCCAAGGACACCTTAACTATGGCTACACCTTC